The entry below gives a single T cell receptor (beta chain) sequence along with its context. Its antigen remains unidentified. Whereas donors were nominally healthy upon sampling, unrecorded immune exposures were probable. Both 60 Vbeta primers and 13 Jbeta primers went into the PCR. TCRdb's table, derived via immunoSEQ multiplex PCR, lists solely in-frame clones and lacks some. The sample includes about 140,000 clones, around 75% seen only once; the top ten take about 11%. This sample is drawn from a study of cytomegalovirus exposure and HLA in healthy donors. Study findings and constraints: Most TCR beta V segments were productive about 90% or about 30% of the time in an earlier analysis. Association of a missense DCLRE1C variant with TCR beta V- and J-gene trimming was reported in a later analysis. The study labeled 180 or so TCR beta chains cytomegalovirus-associated.

Germline assignment: CDR1 MNHEY and CDR2 SVGAGI. The CDR3 is made up of 15 amino acids. V lost 0 bases and J 2 bases, leaving 9 bases between the germline ends. This rearrangement joins TRBV6-5 to TRBJ2-3; D remains ambiguous. The specimen was PBMCs. The TCR originated in a man aged 18 to 29 in good health and CMV-seropositive. The CDR3 loop reads CASSYSGRLTDTQYF. The CDR3 DNA reads TGTGCCAGCAGTTACTCGGGCAGGCTCACAGATACGCAGTATTTT.